This paragraph covers one TCR beta chain sequence. The same CDR3 can be traced to other DNA sequences in this sample. The data stem from a study of shared clonotypes between healthy human individuals. Germline V gives CDR1 SGDLS, CDR2 YYNGEE. The V and J ends lost 0 bases and 1 base respectively, with 4 bases between them. The CDR3 has 13 amino acids. The protocol was immunoSEQ multiplex PCR, while the TCRdb copy is restricted to in-frame clones and leaves out a portion. The repertoire holds 1.6 million or so clones, with about 96% as singletons. This receptor was identified in a man aged 30 to 45 in good health. Sequencing was performed on naive CD4+ T cells sorted from blood. The subset denotes: CD45RA+ positively selected. The chain links TRBV9 to TRBJ1-1; D remains unclear. The CDR3 nucleotides read TGTGCCAGCAGCGTAGTCCCGAACACTGAAGCTTTCTTT. It encodes CASSVVPNTEAFF.